The 15 T cell receptor beta chains given below trace back to one sample, sequenced in a study of response to subunit inactivated influenza vaccine. TCRdb fed the RT-PCR reads into MiXCR, producing one record per CDR3 protein. The data hold approximately 300,000 distinct CDR3 sequences, with about 20% observed a single time. The sequenced sample was PBMCs from blood, obtained 21 months after vaccination. The receptors originated from a man between 50 and 70 years old who received an inactivated influenza vaccine.

This clonotype was seen more than once but under ten times. This sequence joins TRBV12-3 or TRBV12-4 and TRBJ2-5, with D unresolved. Between the trimmed V and J ends, which lost 5 bases and 5 bases, there was a span of 9 bases. CDR3 length equals 12 residues. The CDR3 protein is CASSQVFETQYF. The CDR3 DNA is TGTGCCAGCAGTCAGGTTTTCGAGACCCAGTACTTC.

This clonotype occurred a few times. The CDR3 DNA is TGTGCCAGCAGCCCAATGGGACTAGCGGGCTACGAGCAGTACTTC. Translation gives CASSPMGLAGYEQYF. This chain uses TRBV28 with TRBJ2-7, with 12 bases identical to TRBD2. The trim removed 6 bases at V and 3 bases at J, leaving 6 bases unmatched. Looked up from germline, CDR1 is MDHEN and CDR2 is SYDVKM. The CDR3 is 15 residues long.

This clonotype was counted only a few times. V gene TRBV10-3 combines with J gene TRBJ2-5, with TRBD1 as a possible D gene (6 bases). The CDR3 sequence is 11 residues long. Germline CDR1 ENHRY, CDR2 SYGVKD. V lost 6 bases, J lost 4 bases, and 6 bases lay in between. The CDR3 loop reads CAIRTGETQYF. Here the CDR3 DNA reads TGTGCCATCAGGACAGGAGAGACCCAGTACTTC.

The chain is built from TRBV10-3 and TRBJ1-1, with D unclear. Germline V lookup: CDR1 ENHRY, CDR2 SYGVKD. CDR3 length equals 14 residues. Deletions cut 7 bases from V and 0 bases from J, with 12 bases between. CDR3 nucleotides: TGTGCCATCAAAACGGGAGGGATGAACACTGAAGCTTTCTTT. The encoded protein is CAIKTGGMNTEAFF.

This clonotype was seen a few times. V usage is TRBV27 and J usage is TRBJ1-5; D not certain. The V end lost 1 base, the J end lost 4 bases, and 8 bases lay between the germline ends. CDR1 MNHEY and CDR2 SMNVEV come from the germline V gene (reference sequence). This CDR3 comprises 14 residues. CDR3 DNA: TGTGCCAGCAGTTTATATGCCGGGAATCAGCCCCAGCATTTT. This translates into CASSLYAGNQPQHF.

Concerning this clonotype: A read error is possible here, since a much larger clone lies one base away. This chain uses TRBV7-2 with TRBJ1-3; D remains ambiguous. Germline V gene lookup returns CDR1 SGHTA and CDR2 FQGNSA. The CDR3 has 13 amino acids. V was shortened by 1 base and J by 11 bases, with 12 bases between the two germline ends. The CDR3 DNA follows: TGTGCCAGCAGCTTAGGCAGCTCTAACGCCATATATTTT. As protein: CASSLGSSNAIYF.

The chain is built from TRBV15 and TRBJ2-2; the match to TRBD1 covers 10 bases. The junction had 8 bases not matched to a gene; V was cut back by 0 bases and J by 7 bases. Germline CDR1 and CDR2: LNHNV and YYDKDF (reference sequence). The CDR3 runs 17 residues. CDR3: CATSRDDRGRIHGELFF. CDR3 DNA: TGTGCCACCAGCAGAGATGACAGGGGGCGCATCCACGGGGAGCTGTTTTTT.

This clonotype has just a few counts. The J gene is TRBJ2-7, the V gene TRBV11-1; tentative D call: TRBD1 (6 bases). There are 15 residues in the CDR3. The germline V gene has CDR1 SGHAT and CDR2 FQDESV (reference sequence). V lost 5 bases and J lost 0, with 14 bases in between. CDR3 amino acids: CASSHNRVDSYEQYF. CDR3 nucleotide sequence: TGTGCCAGCAGCCACAACAGGGTAGACTCCTACGAGCAGTACTTC.

The J gene is TRBJ1-4, the V gene TRBV7-2, with a tentative D call TRBD1 (5 bases). V gave up 4 bases and J gave up 3 bases, with 9 bases separating them. Germline CDR1 is SGHTA and CDR2 is FQGNSA. This CDR3 spans 14 amino acids. The CDR3 bases are TGTGCCAGCAGCTACCGAGGGGCTAATGAAAAACTGTTTTTT. Its protein is CASSYRGANEKLFF. The complete variable domain, with remaining parts taken from reference TRBV7-2 and TRBJ1-4, reads GAGVSQSPSNKVTEKGKDVELRCDPISGHTALYWYRQSLGQGLEFLIYFQGNSAPDKSGLPSDRFSAERTGGSVSTLTIQRTQQEDSAVYLCASSYRGANEKLFFGSGTQLSVL.

The rearrangement joins TRBV7-7 to TRBJ2-5; 10 nucleotides align to TRBD2. Unmatched junction bases numbered 6, after V lost 6 bases and J lost 2 bases. Germline CDR1 is SSHAT and CDR2 is FNYEAQ (reference sequence). The CDR3 consists of 15 residues. CDR3 coding DNA: TGTGCCAGCAGTCTAGCGGGAGTTCTACAAGAGACCCAGTACTTC. This codes for CASSLAGVLQETQYF.

In regard to this clonotype: A read error may produce the germline difference seen at one junction end. The chain links TRBV6-1 to TRBJ1-1; 8 bases match TRBD1. Germline V lookup: CDR1 MNHNS, CDR2 SASEGT. The CDR3 covers 13 residues. CDR3 protein: CASSRTGNPEAFF. The CDR3 DNA reads as TGTGCCAGCAGCCGGACAGGGAACCCTGAAGCTTTCTTT.

This clonotype was observed a handful of times. The chain couples TRBV14 to TRBJ1-1, with 7 bases fitting TRBD1. V shed 0 bases and J 1 base; nucleotides not matched to a gene: 14. In germline, CDR1 is SGHDN, CDR2 FVKESK. This CDR3 is 19 amino acids long. CDR3 sequence reads: CASSQDTWQGGRRNTEAFF. In DNA form, the CDR3 reads TGTGCCAGCAGCCAAGATACGTGGCAGGGGGGACGAAGGAACACTGAAGCTTTCTTT.

Only a few counts were recorded for this clonotype. This chain joins TRBV27 and TRBJ1-1, with D uncertain. Germline CDR1 reads MNHEY; CDR2 reads SMNVEV (reference sequence). This CDR3 is 14 amino acids long. Trimming took 5 bases from V and 3 from J, leaving 13 bases between them. In DNA, the CDR3 is TGTGCCAGCAGTCTAGGAACGGGATACACTGAAGCTTTCTTT. Translated, it gives CASSLGTGYTEAFF.

This chain uses TRBV7-2 with TRBJ1-2; TRBD1 aligns across 9 bases. The CDR3 consists of 14 residues. V shed 6 bases and J 5 bases; nucleotides not matched to a gene: 7. The germline gives CDR1 SGHTA, CDR2 FQGNSA. DNA for the CDR3: TGTGCCAGCAGGACACCGGGACAGGGATATGGCTACACCTTC. It encodes CASRTPGQGYGYTF.

This clonotype was seen more than once but under ten times. The chain combines TRBV12-3 or TRBV12-4 with TRBJ1-2; 7 bases fit TRBD1. The CDR3 runs to 16 residues. The V and J ends lost 5 bases and 1 base, in that order; junction bases with no gene match: 10. CDR3 sequence (DNA): TGTGCCAGCAGTGTACCTGACAGGGTCCATAACTATGGCTACACCTTC. Its protein product is CASSVPDRVHNYGYTF.